This record concerns one T cell receptor (beta chain) sequence. Its specificity is unknown. TCRdb's copy holds only in-frame clones and misses some; the assay was immunoSEQ multiplex PCR. Among tens of thousands of clones listed, around 80% were seen once. The sample belongs to a study of T cell repertoires and HLA-DP antigens. CDR1 is MNHEY and CDR2 is SMNVEV in the germline V gene (reference sequence). V was clipped by 6 bases and J by 7 bases, with 12 bases between them. The CDR3 spans 13 residues. Average purity of the negatively selected CD4+ T cells was 97.7%. The sample was CD4+ T cells from PBMCs. The receptor was isolated from a man between 60 and 75 years old in good health and CMV-seronegative. The chain is built from TRBV27 and TRBJ1-4, with D maybe TRBD1 (6 bases). The CDR3 protein is CASSRGGGEKLFF. The CDR3 nucleotides are TGTGCCAGCAGCAGAGGGGGAGGTGAAAAACTGTTTTTT.